This T cell receptor beta chain derives from a study of blood T cell repertoires in COVID-19. The germline gives CDR1 SGHAT, CDR2 FQNNGV. Deletions cut 5 bases from V and 4 bases from J, with 9 bases between. The length of the CDR3 is 13 residues. TCRdb's table, derived via immunoSEQ multiplex PCR, lists solely in-frame clones and lacks some. Among about 110,000 clones listed, approximately 80% were seen once. Sequenced sample: peripheral blood. The V call is TRBV11-2, the J call TRBJ1-3, with a tentative D call TRBD1 (6 bases). This sequence was found in a man between 65 and 80 years old with acute or convalescent COVID-19. The CDR3 nucleotides read TGTGCCAGCAGCCCGCAGGGGGGAAACACCATATATTTT. This translates into CASSPQGGNTIYF. The full variable domain, in which reference TRBV11-2 and TRBJ1-3 provide the parts outside the CDR3, is EAGVAQSPRYKIIEKRQSVAFWCNPISGHATLYWYQQILGQGPKLLIQFQNNGVVDDSQLPKDRFSAERLKGVDSTLKIQPAKLEDSAVYLCASSPQGGNTIYFGEGSWLTVV.